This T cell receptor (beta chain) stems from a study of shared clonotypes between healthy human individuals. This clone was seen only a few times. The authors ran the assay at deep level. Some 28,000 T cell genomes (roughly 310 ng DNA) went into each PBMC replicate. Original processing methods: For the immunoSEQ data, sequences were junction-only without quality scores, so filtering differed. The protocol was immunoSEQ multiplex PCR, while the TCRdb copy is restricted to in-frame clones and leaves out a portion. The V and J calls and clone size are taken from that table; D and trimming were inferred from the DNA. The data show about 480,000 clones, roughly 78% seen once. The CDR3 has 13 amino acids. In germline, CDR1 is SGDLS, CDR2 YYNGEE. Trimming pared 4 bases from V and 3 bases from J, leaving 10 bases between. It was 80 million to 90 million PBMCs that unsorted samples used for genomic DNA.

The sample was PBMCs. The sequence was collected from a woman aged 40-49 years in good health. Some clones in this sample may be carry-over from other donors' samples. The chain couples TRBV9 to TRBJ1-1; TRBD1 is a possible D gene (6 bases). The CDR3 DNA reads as TGTGCCAGCAGCCCGGGGGGGCACACTGAAGCTTTCTTT. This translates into CASSPGGHTEAFF.